The next 32 T cell receptor beta chains were all read from a single sample in a study of PD-1 blockade in mismatch repair-deficient tumors. Assay used: immunoSEQ multiplex PCR; TCRdb lists only in-frame clones, some missing. The table records 80,000 to 130,000 clones, under 90% of them present only once. The sequencing here drew on peripheral blood, taken roughly 35 weeks after starting pembrolizumab. The source is an adult with mismatch repair-deficient cancer.

This chain joins TRBV18 and TRBJ2-2; 8 bases align to TRBD2. The junction had 8 bases not matched to a gene; V was cut back by 1 base and J by 1 base. Germline V gene lookup returns CDR1 KGHSH and CDR2 LQKENI. This CDR3 contains 18 residues. The CDR3 DNA follows: TGTGCCAGCTCACCACTCCCAGCGGGAGTGGAGAACACCGGGGAGCTGTTTTTT. As protein: CASSPLPAGVENTGELFF. The complete variable domain, with remaining parts taken from reference TRBV18 and TRBJ2-2, reads NAGVMQNPRHLVRRRGQEARLRCSPMKGHSHVYWYRQLPEEGLKFMVYLQKENIIDESGMPKERFSAEFPKEGPSILRIQQVVRGDSAAYFCASSPLPAGVENTGELFFGEGSRLTVL.

This clone showed up just a few times. CDR3 protein: CAISQGGRGLPYEQYF. The CDR3 nucleotides read TGTGCCATCAGCCAAGGGGGGAGGGGACTACCCTACGAGCAGTACTTC. J is TRBJ2-7 and V is TRBV10-3; a weak D match, TRBD2 (7 bases). V gave up 6 bases and J gave up 2 bases, with 20 bases separating them. Germline lookup yields CDR1 ENHRY and CDR2 SYGVKD. The CDR3 runs to 16 residues.

The chain links TRBV27 to TRBJ2-7, with 12 positions matching TRBD2. Trimming took 5 bases from V and 7 from J; bases not matched to a gene: 18. Germline-derived CDR1 and CDR2 are MNHEY and SMNVEV (reference sequence). The CDR3 is made up of 18 amino acids. The CDR3 is CASSLADPRTSGKWEQYF. The CDR3 nucleotides are TGTGCCAGCAGTCTAGCTGACCCTCGGACTAGCGGGAAGTGGGAGCAGTACTTC.

This clone has a single count. V gene TRBV19 combines with J gene TRBJ1-1; 10 positions agree with TRBD1. CDR1 is LNHDA, CDR2 SQIVND, per germline (reference sequence). V shed 3 bases, J shed 0 bases, and the junction held 4 bases outside the gene matches. The CDR3 contains 16 residues. DNA of the CDR3: TGTGCCAGTAGTATCGGACAGGGGGGATTGAACACTGAAGCTTTCTTT. It is translated as CASSIGQGGLNTEAFF.

A few counts support this clone. CDR3 loop: CASSYSRTGGSYEQFF. The CDR3 region has the DNA TGTGCCAGCAGTTACTCGAGAACAGGGGGCTCTTATGAGCAGTTCTTC. The rearrangement uses TRBV6-6 and TRBJ2-1; 9 bases are shared with TRBD1. V shed 0 bases and J 8 bases; nucleotides not matched to a gene: 8. CDR3 length: 16 amino acids. The germline CDR1 and CDR2 sequences are MNHNY and SVGAGI (reference sequence).

The chain has TRBV5-1 and TRBJ2-5, with D tentatively TRBD1 (6 bases). CDR3 length: 15 amino acids. Germline V gene lookup returns CDR1 SGHRS and CDR2 YFSETQ. V was clipped by 4 bases and J by 3 bases, with 16 bases between them. The CDR3 DNA reads TGCGCCAGCAGCCGATTTGGGGGACAAGAAGAGACCCAGTACTTC. Translation gives CASSRFGGQEETQYF. Based on the CDR3 plus reference TRBV5-1 and TRBJ2-5, the full variable domain is KAGVTQTPRYLIKTRGQQVTLSCSPISGHRSVSWYQQTPGQGLQFLFEYFSETQRNKGNFPGRFSGRQFSNSRSEMNVSTLELGDSALYLCASSRFGGQEETQYFGPGTRLLVL.

The rearrangement joins TRBV4-2 to TRBJ2-7; weak D call: TRBD2 (6 bases). CDR1 is LGHNA and CDR2 is YNFKEQ in the germline V gene. V lost 1 base to trimming and J lost 3 bases, with 19 bases between them. This CDR3 comprises 17 residues. The CDR3 protein is CASSQVGTTGSFYEQYF. The DNA for the CDR3 is TGTGCCAGCAGCCAAGTTGGGACCACCGGGAGCTTCTACGAGCAGTACTTC.

The V gene is TRBV6-6, the J gene TRBJ1-1; no firm D call. Between the trimmed V and J ends, which lost 7 bases and 5 bases, there was a span of 14 bases. The V gene's germline CDR1 is MNHNY and CDR2 SVGAGI (reference sequence). CDR3 length: 13 amino acids. This CDR3 is CASTPPGRTEAFF. In DNA, the CDR3 is TGTGCCAGCACCCCCCCCGGGAGGACTGAAGCTTTCTTT.

The rearrangement uses TRBV7-6 and TRBJ1-3, with TRBD1 matching 7 bases. The CDR3 spans 17 residues. J lost 4 bases, V lost 2 bases, and 11 bases had no gene match. Germline V gives CDR1 SGHVS, CDR2 FNYEAQ. The CDR3 is CASSLQTPQGTGNTIYF. The CDR3 nucleotides read TGTGCCAGCAGCTTACAAACGCCACAGGGGACGGGAAACACCATATATTTT.

The chain has TRBV4-1 and TRBJ2-1; D possibly matches TRBD1 or TRBD2 (5 bases each). The germline CDR1 and CDR2 sequences are MGHRA and YSYEKL. The V end lost 1 base, the J end lost 9 bases, and 22 bases lay between the germline ends. This CDR3 has 17 amino acids. CDR3 nucleotide sequence: TGCGCCAGCAGCCAAGCCCTGAGGGGCTTAAGAGGGGTTGAGCAGTTCTTC. This gives the protein CASSQALRGLRGVEQFF.

This chain uses TRBV6-5 with TRBJ2-6, with D maybe TRBD1 (5 bases). The CDR3 covers 16 residues. Trimming removed 0 bases at V and 1 base at J, with 7 bases between. The germline V gene encodes CDR1 MNHEY and CDR2 SVGAGI. CDR3 protein: CASSYSGASGANVLTF. CDR3 in DNA: TGTGCCAGCAGTTACTCAGGGGCTTCTGGGGCCAACGTCCTGACTTTC.

The V call is TRBV19, the J call TRBJ2-2; D is unresolved. CDR1 and CDR2 from the germline V gene are LNHDA and SQIVND (reference sequence). The CDR3 is 13 amino acids. V lost 6 bases and J 6 bases, leaving 11 bases between the germline ends. CDR3 nucleotides: TGTGCCAGTAGATTCAAGTTCGCCGGGGAGCTGTTTTTT. As protein: CASRFKFAGELFF.

Regarding this clone: The CDR3 ends on some other residue instead of the conserved phenylalanine or tryptophan, so this is likely a read error. Because the CDR3's place on the DNA is in doubt, the DNA is left out and the CDR3 is given as listed by TCRdb. V usage is TRBV6-5 and J usage is TRBJ2-7; whether TRBD2, the table's D call, matches the DNA was not checked. Germline V gives CDR1 MNHEY, CDR2 SVGAGI. The CDR3 spans 11 residues, counting both ends. CDR3 sequence: CASSGGTSGIL.

The chain combines TRBV19 with TRBJ2-4, with D possibly being TRBD2 (5 bases). Germline V gives CDR1 LNHDA, CDR2 SQIVND (reference sequence). The germline V and J ends were trimmed by 5 bases and 6 bases, with 11 bases remaining between them. The length of the CDR3 is 13 residues. CDR3 protein: CASSSQAGNIQYF. CDR3 sequence (DNA): TGTGCCAGTAGTTCCCAGGCGGGAAACATTCAGTACTTC.

V gene TRBV27 combines with J gene TRBJ2-7; 8 positions match TRBD2. After removal of 3 bases from V and 0 bases from J, the junction contained 1 base not matched to a gene. Germline lookup yields CDR1 MNHEY and CDR2 SMNVEV (reference sequence). CDR3 size: 14 residues. CDR3 coding DNA: TGTGCCAGCAGTTTTAGCGGGAACTCCTACGAGCAGTACTTC. Protein: CASSFSGNSYEQYF.

The chain recombines TRBV18 with TRBJ2-7, with 7 bases lining up with TRBD2. Trimming at V came to 6 bases and at J to 5 bases, leaving 13 bases not matched to a gene. The CDR3 covers 15 residues. Per germline, CDR1 KGHSH and CDR2 LQKENI. The CDR3 protein is CASSGPGGTGHEQYF. CDR3 DNA sequence: TGTGCCAGCTCCGGACCGGGAGGAACAGGCCACGAGCAGTACTTC.

This chain uses TRBV18 with TRBJ1-1, with no clear D. The length of the CDR3 is 14 residues. The germline CDR1 and CDR2 sequences are KGHSH and LQKENI. The V end lost 0 bases, the J end lost 7 bases, and 12 bases lay between the germline ends. In nucleotides, the CDR3 is TGTGCCAGCTCACCACCGACTGGGCCCTTTGAAGCTTTCTTT. Protein product: CASSPPTGPFEAFF. The variable domain in full, completed from reference TRBV18 and TRBJ1-1, reads NAGVMQNPRHLVRRRGQEARLRCSPMKGHSHVYWYRQLPEEGLKFMVYLQKENIIDESGMPKERFSAEFPKEGPSILRIQQVVRGDSAAYFCASSPPTGPFEAFFGQGTRLTVV.

The V gene is TRBV5-1, the J gene TRBJ2-1; 12 nucleotides align to TRBD2. Germline CDR1 reads SGHRS; CDR2 reads YFSETQ. The CDR3 loop spans 16 amino acids. The trim removed 8 bases at V and 12 bases at J, leaving 18 bases unmatched. The CDR3, as DNA: TGCGCCAGTTCCGATACTAGCGGGAGGAGGGGGGATGCGCAGTTCTTC. Encoded protein: CASSDTSGRRGDAQFF.

The chain employs TRBV10-3 and TRBJ2-1, with 7 bases aligning to TRBD1. CDR3 size: 15 residues. Germline V lookup: CDR1 ENHRY, CDR2 SYGVKD. Germline trimming cut 0 bases from V and 4 bases from J; bases unmatched to any gene: 3. The CDR3 loop reads CAISESEQGYNEQFF. CDR3 nucleotide sequence: TGTGCCATCAGTGAGTCTGAACAGGGGTACAATGAGCAGTTCTTC.

This clone was seen only once. The chain recombines TRBV28 with TRBJ1-2, with D maybe TRBD1 (5 bases). V was pared by 10 bases and J by 3 bases, with 15 bases between. Germline CDR1 and CDR2: MDHEN and SYDVKM. The CDR3 is 13 amino acids. The CDR3 is CATKIRGDYGYTF. The CDR3 DNA sequence: TGTGCCACCAAGATCCGGGGCGACTATGGCTACACCTTC.

DNA for the CDR3: TGTGCCAGCAGCCGCCTGGGGGGTCCTATTGACGACAAAAACATTCAGTACTTC. It encodes CASSRLGGPIDDKNIQYF. The chain carries TRBV5-6 and TRBJ2-4; TRBD2 might be the D (6 bases). With 4 bases removed from V and 3 bases from J, the gap between germline ends came to 23 bases. Germline V gene lookup returns CDR1 SGHDT and CDR2 YYEEEE. This CDR3 contains 18 residues.

The rearrangement uses TRBV5-8 and TRBJ2-1; a weak D match, TRBD1 (6 bases). V was pared by 4 bases and J by 3 bases, with 11 bases between. Germline V gives CDR1 SGHTS, CDR2 YDEGEE. This CDR3 is built from 14 residues. DNA of the CDR3: TGTGCCAGCAGCAACCCGACAGGCTACAATGAGCAGTTCTTC. Translated: CASSNPTGYNEQFF.

This chain uses TRBV4-3 with TRBJ2-7; 8 nucleotides match TRBD2. The germline CDR1 and CDR2 sequences are LGHNA and YSLEER. After removal of 0 bases from V and 3 bases from J, the junction contained 7 bases not matched to a gene. The CDR3 has 16 amino acids. The CDR3, as DNA: TGCGCCAGCAGCCAAGAGTCCGAAGCGGGGGTCTACGAGCAGTACTTC. This gives the protein CASSQESEAGVYEQYF.

The chain employs TRBV27 and TRBJ2-2; D tentatively reads TRBD1 or TRBD2 (5 bases each). Trimming took 7 bases from V and 0 from J, leaving 9 bases between them. The CDR3 covers 14 residues. Per germline, CDR1 MNHEY and CDR2 SMNVEV (reference sequence). DNA for the CDR3: TGTGCCAGCAAGCAGGGACCGAACACCGGGGAGCTGTTTTTT. Its translation: CASKQGPNTGELFF.

The gene calls are TRBV5-1 and TRBJ2-2; weak D call: TRBD2 (6 bases). V was trimmed by 0 bases and J by 4 bases, leaving 10 bases between them. Germline lookup yields CDR1 SGHRS and CDR2 YFSETQ. The length of the CDR3 is 15 residues. CDR3 amino acids: CASSLVTSITGELFF. DNA of the CDR3: TGCGCCAGCAGCTTGGTGACTAGTATCACCGGGGAGCTGTTTTTT.

The chain is built from TRBV28 and TRBJ2-2; 8 positions agree with TRBD1. Unmatched junction bases numbered 9, after V lost 5 bases and J lost 7 bases. Germline V lookup: CDR1 MDHEN, CDR2 SYDVKM. CDR3 length equals 15 residues. CDR3 in DNA: TGTGCCAGCAGTCCAGGGGGCAGGGGGCGCGGGGAGCTGTTTTTT. Protein: CASSPGGRGRGELFF.

This sequence joins TRBV6-5 and TRBJ2-6; D possibly uses TRBD1 or TRBD2 (5 bases each). The germline V gene has CDR1 MNHEY and CDR2 SVGAGI. V lost 1 base, J lost 2 bases, and 6 bases lay in between. The CDR3 has 15 residues. The CDR3 here is CASSYLGAGANVLTF. The CDR3 DNA reads TGTGCCAGCAGTTACTTGGGGGCTGGGGCCAACGTCCTGACTTTC.

This chain links TRBV7-9 with TRBJ2-5, with D hard to call. Gene TRBJ2-7 matches the end of the DNA better, so the J call may be wrong. The CDR3 contains 13 residues. The germline V gene has CDR1 SEHNR and CDR2 FQNEAQ (reference sequence). CDR3 amino acids: CASSPTGTYEQYF. CDR3 nucleotides: TGTGCCAGCAGCCCCACGGGCACCTACGAGCAGTACTTC.

The sample holds one count of this clone. The chain links TRBV7-9 to TRBJ2-5; a possible D gene is TRBD1 (6 bases). From germline, CDR1 is SEHNR and CDR2 FQNEAQ (reference sequence). Deletions cut 4 bases from V and 7 bases from J, with 13 bases between. The CDR3 runs to 13 residues. The CDR3 is CASSWTAQGTQYF. The CDR3 DNA follows: TGTGCCAGCAGCTGGACAGCCCAGGGGACCCAGTACTTC.

V gene TRBV6-5 combines with J gene TRBJ1-2, with D unresolved. The germline gives CDR1 MNHEY, CDR2 SVGAGI. The CDR3 covers 13 residues. The V gene lost 3 bases and the J gene lost 4 bases, with 9 bases spanning the gap. CDR3 loop: CASSYNKFYGYTF. The CDR3 DNA sequence: TGTGCCAGCAGTTATAACAAGTTCTATGGCTACACCTTC.

CDR3 in DNA: TGTGCCAGTAGTCAGGGGAGGCGGGACGAGCAGTACTTC. It is translated as CASSQGRRDEQYF. This chain uses TRBV19 with TRBJ2-7; D may be TRBD1 or TRBD2 (6 bases each). The V gene's germline CDR1 is LNHDA and CDR2 SQIVND (reference sequence). V dropped 5 bases and J dropped 5 bases, with 13 bases sitting between them. The CDR3 length is 13 residues.

The genes are TRBV5-1 and TRBJ2-1; the D call may be TRBD1 or TRBD2 (5 bases each). In germline, CDR1 is SGHRS, CDR2 YFSETQ. The CDR3 runs to 14 residues. Trimming stripped 4 bases from V and 7 bases from J, with 15 bases between. DNA for the CDR3: TGCGCCAGCAGCGTCTCCGGGACGAGGAATGAGCAGTTCTTC. Translated, it gives CASSVSGTRNEQFF.